This TCR beta chain came from a study of T-cell memory formation after mild COVID-19. Comments on this clonotype: Its target is not known.

TCRdb independently ran MiXCR on the 5' RACE reads; one entry per CDR3 protein. This sample yields a few hundred thousand distinct CDR3 sequences, of which roughly 20% are seen a single time; approximately 12% belongs to the top ten. General study findings and limits: Researchers report contracting CD4+ clones mostly in CM and EM, with CD8+ clones in EMRA. Clonal second-wave expansions that peaked on day 37 had unconfirmed SARS-CoV-2 specificity. Clones that got smaller from day 15 to 85 had even CD4/CD8, while clones growing later tipped toward CD4+. Certain responding clones were present in pre-infection memory, suggesting participation of cross-reactive memory.

Source material: PBMCs or a T cell subset sorted from them (not recorded which). The receptor's source is an adult woman who had mild COVID-19 (a few samples of this study predate the infection). Cell type and time point are not known.

This CDR3 is CASRRGTSIQPQHF. The CDR3 DNA sequence: TGTGCCAGCAGGCGAGGGACGTCCATTCAGCCCCAGCATTTT. The V gene is TRBV12-3 or TRBV12-4, the J gene TRBJ1-5, with D possibly TRBD1 on 5 matching bases. This CDR3 is built from 14 residues. The V gene lost 6 bases and the J gene lost 6 bases, with 15 bases spanning the gap.